The TCR beta chain described here comes from a study of CD8 T cells in ankylosing spondylitis. Overall study findings and caveats: Relatively rare in peripheral blood, disease-linked clones were also CD8+. Clones linked to disease were reported to show significant enrichment in matched ankylosing spondylitis synovial fluid. What appeared characteristic of ankylosing spondylitis blood was a TCR beta motif of fewer than ten highly homologous variants.

Germline values: CDR1 DFQATT, CDR2 SNEGSKA (reference sequence). Trimming took 0 bases from V and 3 from J; bases not matched to a gene: 12. This CDR3 is built from 18 residues. Each TCR beta library was made by quantitative 5'-RACE that incorporated molecular barcodes. TCRdb analysed the 5' RACE reads with MiXCR anew, one entry per CDR3 protein. The top ten hold 15% to 20% of the sample, which has some 200,000 distinct CDR3 sequences, about 13% seen once. On this clonotype itself: Antigen unknown.

Sample: blood, either unsorted or a sorted T cell fraction (not recorded which). The source of this sequence is a male donor with ankylosing spondylitis or in good health (not recorded which). This chain connects TRBV20-1 to TRBJ2-2, with 8 bases that match TRBD1. The chain's CDR3 is CSARDPGQGAWYTGELFF. DNA of the CDR3: TGCAGTGCTAGAGATCCAGGGCAGGGGGCGTGGTACACCGGGGAGCTGTTTTTT.